This entry lists 16 T cell receptor beta chains sequenced from one sample in a study of T cell repertoires in cytomegalovirus infection (dated by TCRdb to between 2019 and 2020). Sequencing took place on an Illumina HiSeq 1500. The public reads were quality trimmed at Q25 with fastp and then assembled into clones with MiXCR by TCRdb, keeping productive beta chains. Each CDR3 protein gets just one entry, which takes the most common genes and DNA from the rows behind it. In all, the sample holds hundreds of thousands of distinct CDR3 sequences, and 25% to 30% of those were seen once. The ten largest account for about 20% of the sample. Their specific antigens are unknown. This sample's treatment or condition label indicates: in vitro stimulation with specific CMV peptide epitopes to enrich CMV-specific T cells. Specimen: cultured PBMCs, collected from culture after CMV antigen stimulation. All receptors derive from a human donor in good health (CMV status not recorded). Some clones in this sample may be carry-over from other donors' samples.

The chain has TRBV7-4 and TRBJ1-2; D not resolved. The CDR3 is made up of 11 amino acids. The germline V gene has CDR1 SGHVT and CDR2 SQSDAQ. Trimming pared 3 bases from V and 8 bases from J, leaving 7 bases between. CDR3 protein: CASSLGRGYTF. CDR3 DNA sequence: TGTGCCAGCAGCTTGGGCAGAGGCTACACCTTC.

This clonotype was counted only a few times. The chain combines TRBV18 with TRBJ1-3, with D possibly TRBD1 on 6 matching bases. The CDR3 length is 16 residues. Germline V lookup: CDR1 KGHSH, CDR2 LQKENI. V was clipped by 3 bases and J by 2 bases, with 14 bases between them. The CDR3 is CASSPPDRVTGNTIYF. The CDR3 coding sequence is TGTGCCAGCTCACCCCCGGACAGAGTCACTGGAAACACCATATATTTT.

Note on this clonotype: The junction departs from the called germline gene at one end, perhaps through a read error. The chain employs TRBV7-7 and TRBJ2-5; 8 bases are a match to TRBD2. There are 15 residues in the CDR3. Germline-derived CDR1 and CDR2 are SSHAT and FNYEAQ (reference sequence). CDR3 region: CASSLSGIGEQTQYF. The CDR3 region has the DNA TGTGCTAGCAGCCTTAGCGGGATTGGAGAGCAGACCCAGTACTTC.

A few counts support this clonotype. The V and J genes are TRBV12-3 or TRBV12-4 and TRBJ1-6; D call uncertain. This CDR3 is 12 amino acids long. V dropped 7 bases and J dropped 10 bases, with 11 bases sitting between them. CDR3 bases: TGTGCCAGCACCAGTTACGGGTCACCCCTCCACTTT. Protein sequence: CASTSYGSPLHF.

The chain uses TRBV5-1 and TRBJ2-1; 7 positions agree with TRBD1. CDR3 size: 18 residues. Unmatched junction bases numbered 14, after V lost 2 bases and J lost 3 bases. Germline CDR1 SGHRS, CDR2 YFSETQ. The CDR3 here is CASSLGAGGQVSYNEQFF. The CDR3 nucleotides are TGCGCCAGCAGCTTAGGCGCGGGTGGACAGGTCAGCTACAATGAGCAGTTCTTC. The variable domain in full, completed from reference TRBV5-1 and TRBJ2-1, reads KAGVTQTPRYLIKTRGQQVTLSCSPISGHRSVSWYQQTPGQGLQFLFEYFSETQRNKGNFPGRFSGRQFSNSRSEMNVSTLELGDSALYLCASSLGAGGQVSYNEQFFGPGTRLTVL.

This chain uses TRBV7-8 with TRBJ2-5; D is unclear. The CDR3 length is 12 residues. V was trimmed by 6 bases and J by 5 bases, leaving 10 bases between them. Looked up from germline, CDR1 is SGHVS and CDR2 is FQNEAQ. The CDR3 nucleotides are TGTGCCAGCAGTAGGGTGGTTGAGACCCAGTACTTC. Its translation is CASSRVVETQYF.

This clonotype was found a few times. Germline and junction disagree at one end, which may indicate a read error. The rearrangement joins TRBV10-3 to TRBJ1-1; 10 nucleotides match TRBD1. The CDR3 spans 14 residues. Germline CDR1 ENHRY, CDR2 SYGVKD. The CDR3 region has the DNA TGTGCCGTCAGAGAGACAGGGGGCTGGACTGAAGCTTTCTTT. Translated, it gives CAVRETGGWTEAFF.

The sample holds a few counts of this clonotype. The chain combines TRBV7-8 with TRBJ2-7, with a weak D call TRBD1 (7 bases). CDR3 length: 12 residues. V gave up 5 bases and J gave up 12 bases, with 17 bases separating them. Germline V gene lookup returns CDR1 SGHVS and CDR2 FQNEAQ. The CDR3 region is CASSPGGQPRYF. The CDR3 nucleotides are TGTGCCAGCAGCCCAGGGGGGCAGCCAAGGTACTTC. Filled out from reference TRBV7-8 and TRBJ2-7, the complete variable domain reads GAGVSQSPRYKVAKRGQDVALRCDPISGHVSLFWYQQALGQGPEFLTYFQNEAQLDKSGLPSDRFFAERPEGSVSTLKIQRTQQEDSAVYLCASSPGGQPRYFGPGTRLTVT.

This clonotype was counted a single time. This chain links TRBV20-1 with TRBJ2-1; 9 bases agree with TRBD1. This CDR3 contains 17 residues. From germline, CDR1 is DFQATT and CDR2 SNEGSKA (reference sequence). V shed 5 bases, J shed 6 bases, and the junction held 17 bases outside the gene matches. CDR3 bases: TGCAGTGCTCCGTCGGGACAGGGAGTGAGGGGTTGCAATGAGCAGTTCTTC. Amino acid sequence: CSAPSGQGVRGCNEQFF.

The chain carries TRBV5-1 and TRBJ1-1, with D possibly TRBD1 on 6 matching bases. This CDR3 is 16 amino acids long. V shed 0 bases and J shed 3 bases, with 15 bases lying between them. Per the germline V gene, CDR1 is SGHRS and CDR2 is YFSETQ. Here the CDR3 reads CASSLVGGGGDTEAFF. DNA for the CDR3: TGCGCCAGCAGCTTGGTAGGGGGGGGTGGGGACACTGAAGCTTTCTTT.

This clonotype was recorded a few times. This chain connects TRBV10-3 to TRBJ1-1, with D uncertain. This CDR3 spans 15 amino acids. V gave up 0 bases and J gave up 0 bases, with 8 bases separating them. Germline CDR1 ENHRY, CDR2 SYGVKD. The chain's CDR3 is CAISESIEMNTEAFF. CDR3 nucleotides: TGTGCCATCAGTGAGTCGATAGAGATGAACACTGAAGCTTTCTTT.

J is TRBJ2-3 and V is TRBV7-8, with 10 bases lining up with TRBD1. CDR1 and CDR2 from the germline V gene are SGHVS and FQNEAQ. Losses at the gene ends were 3 bases for V and 2 bases for J; bases not matched to a gene: 8. This CDR3 region has 17 residues. CDR3 residues: CASSFLTGTGVTDTQYF. For the CDR3, the DNA is TGTGCCAGCAGCTTCCTTACCGGGACAGGGGTCACAGATACGCAGTATTTT.

V usage is TRBV12-3 or TRBV12-4 and J usage is TRBJ2-3; TRBD1 aligns across 8 bases. The CDR3 is 14 residues long. After removal of 6 bases from V and 5 bases from J, the junction contained 7 bases not matched to a gene. The CDR3 DNA follows: TGTGCCAGCAGAGCAGGGGGCACCCGAGATACGCAGTATTTT. Translation gives CASRAGGTRDTQYF.

The CDR3 reads CASSLLVPGRTGELFF. The DNA for the CDR3 is TGTGCCAGCAGTTTATTGGTTCCAGGGCGCACCGGGGAGCTGTTTTTT. The V and J genes are TRBV28 and TRBJ2-2; D might be TRBD1 (5 bases). This CDR3 has 16 residues. V was cut by 1 base and J by 4 bases, with 13 bases left in between. The germline CDR1 and CDR2 sequences are MDHEN and SYDVKM.

CDR3 coding DNA: TGTGCCAGCGGACAGGCTTCCTCCTACGAGCAGTACTTC. As protein: CASGQASSYEQYF. The chain has TRBV25-1 and TRBJ2-7; 7 positions agree with TRBD1. The V and J ends lost 8 bases and 0 bases, in that order; junction bases with no gene match: 4. The CDR3 length is 13 residues. CDR1 is MGHDK, CDR2 SYGVNS, per germline.

The sample holds a few counts of this clonotype. This rearrangement joins TRBV7-2 to TRBJ2-2; TRBD1 matches at 9 bases. The CDR3 length is 17 residues. Per germline, CDR1 SGHTA and CDR2 FQGNSA. The V gene end was trimmed by 4 bases and the J gene end by 4 bases; junction bases not matched to a gene: 10. The CDR3 sequence: CASSSSGTGLVTGELFF. DNA of the CDR3: TGTGCCAGCAGCTCCTCCGGGACAGGGTTAGTCACCGGGGAGCTGTTTTTT.